This T cell receptor beta chain came from a study of T cell clonotyping in hematopoietic cell transplantation (TCRdb year 2021). Study-level background: A total of 130 to 150 blood samples were gathered in the study from around 40 consecutive transplant recipients along with their related donors. Recruitment of patients was conducted between 2015 and January 2017, and follow-up was continued until September 2020 or death. Beyond this particular receptor, the publication reports: Sample size was limited, and cells were not sorted, so CD4 and CD8 repertoire contributions could not be separated. Inverse Simpson Index values from donors and from recipients before transplant predicted broader TCR repertoire diversity after transplant. Only a small fraction of recipient repertoires overlapped donor repertoires, with over 95% appearing de novo at the given depth. Recipient TCR diversity fell after transplant, with pathologically expanded clonotypes rising progressively from day 30 to day 180.

Based on the germline V gene, the CDR1 and CDR2 sequences are SGHDN and FVKESK. The CDR3, cysteine through phenylalanine, is 16 amino acids long. Solely the CDR3 DNA is kept, with 48 bases framed from the first base. The junction shows trimming of 4 bases on V and 1 base on J, plus 16 bases between the germline ends. The immunoSEQ assay, a bias-controlled multiplex PCR using V- and J-specific primers, was used to amplify TCR beta CDR3 regions from genomic DNA. A second PCR step added a proprietary barcode and Illumina adapter sequences to the CDR3 amplicons. An Illumina MiSeq instrument was used for sequencing of the CDR3 libraries. Concerning the study's data processing: immunoSEQ Analyzer 3.0 was used for export and quality control, with R Bioconductor and Immunarch used for downstream analyses. Repertoire metrics were calculated using only productive rearrangements within the normalized downsampled data set. Pathologically expanded clonotypes were defined as those larger than 5 templates in the normalized cohort. Repertoire diversity was measured with the Inverse Simpson Index. To capture all clonotypes, the CMV-specificity analyses were run on the non-normalized data set. TCRdb retrieved this table from immuneACCESS and kept in-frame rearrangements only. Not all clones are present; in checked studies, unresolved V genes account for under half, and no reason is known for the remainder. V and J calls and clone size are as listed in that table; D and trimming were resolved from the DNA. This sample holds about 6,800 clones; over 95% were observed only once. The ten largest make up about 0.6% of the sample.

The time point label of this sample denotes: 30 days after allo-HCT. Recipient blood was collected about 28 days before transplant and at days 30, 100 and 180 after transplant. Nuclei Lysis Solution was used to extract genomic DNA from fresh or cryopreserved unfractionated peripheral blood mononuclear cells. A note on this clone: The specificity of this receptor is unknown. No much larger clone is present one base from it, and per-base qualities are unavailable.

The chain is assembled from TRBV14 and TRBJ1-1; TRBD1 is possibly the D segment (6 matching bases). This sequence originates from a male patient in his sixties who had an allogeneic stem cell transplant from a related donor, so the T cells may come from the graft donor. Some clones in this sample may be carry-over from other donors' samples. Sequencing used PBMCs, obtained 30 days after allogeneic stem cell transplant. The DNA is as follows: TGTGCCAGCAGCCCCTTGGCGGGGGCAAGGAACACTGAAGCTTTCTTT. It codes for CASSPLAGARNTEAFF.